These T cell receptor beta chains were read from a single sample in a study of blood T cell repertoires in COVID-19. TCRdb keeps only in-frame clones here, not all; method: immunoSEQ multiplex PCR. The table has roughly 230,000 clones, roughly 83% seen once. Input material: peripheral blood. Source of these receptors: a woman in her forties or fifties with acute or convalescent COVID-19. Each CDR3 is given without its conserved first and last residue.

>TRBJ1-4|TRBV28
ASSGLLAVARGNEKLF
>TRBJ2-3|TRBV7-2
ASSLQGARGDTQY
>TRBJ1-1|TRBV27
ASSSGTEAF
>TRBJ1-5|TRBV6-5
ASEAGPDQPQH
>TRBJ1-5|TRBV28
ASGWTGDHQPQH
>TRBJ2-7|TRBV6-6
ATRPQRGTYEQY
>TRBJ1-1|TRBV19
ASSIGRQGMNTEAF
>TRBJ1-1|TRBV7-2
ASSFRTGETTEAF
>TRBJ1-4|TRBV15
ATSREGGGGEKLF
>TRBJ1-2|TRBV10-3
AISEMGASPNLYGYT
>TRBJ1-3|TRBV4-1
ASSQLTAGNTIY
>TRBJ2-7|TRBV5-6
ASSLVSSLGYEQY
>TRBJ2-5|TRBV6-2/TRBV6-3
ASSYDRRGETQY
>TRBJ1-6|TRBV12-3/TRBV12-4
ASSVRQSSPLH
>TRBJ2-1|TRBV28
ASSLVGRARNEQF
>TRBJ1-2|TRBV6-5
ASSYSIGIHGGYT
>TRBJ1-1|TRBV5-1
ASSQTGPAF
>TRBJ2-7|TRBV6-1
ASSESYSAGNYEQY
>TRBJ2-2|TRBV5-1
ASTETGQGSGELF
>TRBJ2-5|TRBV5-1
ASSLAPQGTKETQY
>TRBJ2-1|TRBV5-4
ASSSGTSGNNEQF
>TRBJ2-1|TRBV4-1
ASSQDSNEQF
>TRBJ2-3|TRBV24-1
ATSSSAGTDTQY
>TRBJ1-2|TRBV30
AWSPPGGAVYGYT
>TRBJ1-5|TRBV15
ATSSEWGDQPQH
>TRBJ1-1|TRBV19
ASSIGPGYAF
>TRBJ2-5|TRBV28
ASSKTGVGETQY
>TRBJ1-1|TRBV6-4
ASSALQGGNTEAF
>TRBJ2-1|TRBV12-5
ASGFQQGGGNEQF
>TRBJ1-1|TRBV21-1
ASREPLKVRTEAF
>TRBJ2-7|TRBV3-1/TRBV3-2
ASSPSGGAREQY
>TRBJ1-2|TRBV27
ASSLLDRGDYGYT
>TRBJ2-1|TRBV28
ASSPTGGGNEQF
>TRBJ2-5|TRBV5-1
ASSAPPLAGGQETQY
>TRBJ1-2|TRBV30
AWTGGGGYT
>TRBJ2-3|TRBV5-1
ASSGDPGGLDTQY
>TRBJ2-5|TRBV28
ASSPSGQGARETQY